Presented here are 22 T cell receptor beta chains from one specimen sequenced in a study of shared clonotypes between healthy human individuals. Measured with immunoSEQ multiplex PCR; TCRdb has only the in-frame clones, and not every one. The data hold 1.6 million or so clones, with 98% observed a single time. Material: naive CD4+ T cells sorted from blood. Indicated subset: CD45RA+ positively selected. All receptors derive from a man between 25 and 39 years old in good health.

The genes are TRBV28 and TRBJ1-5; D might be TRBD1 (6 bases). Between the trimmed V and J ends, which lost 5 bases and 0 bases, there was a span of 17 bases. CDR1 is MDHEN, CDR2 SYDVKM, per germline. This CDR3 comprises 17 residues. The CDR3 DNA reads TGTGCCAGCAGTCCCGGGGACACCCCATATAGCAATCAGCCCCAGCATTTT. Translated: CASSPGDTPYSNQPQHF. Complete variable domain (other parts from reference TRBV28 and TRBJ1-5): DVKVTQSSRYLVKRTGEKVFLECVQDMDHENMFWYRQDPGLGLRLIYFSYDVKMKEKGDIPEGYSVSREKKERFSLILESASTNQTSMYLCASSPGDTPYSNQPQHFGDGTRLSIL.

This chain links TRBV7-8 with TRBJ2-2, with TRBD2 matching 14 bases. Trimming took 3 bases from V and 5 from J; bases not matched to a gene: 5. CDR3 length: 17 amino acids. CDR1 and CDR2 from the germline V gene are SGHVS and FQNEAQ. CDR3 nucleotide sequence: TGTGCCAGCAGCTTCTACGGGACTAGCGGGAGAACCGGGGAGCTGTTTTTT. It yields the protein CASSFYGTSGRTGELFF. Full variable domain (remainder filled in from reference TRBV7-8 and TRBJ2-2): GAGVSQSPRYKVAKRGQDVALRCDPISGHVSLFWYQQALGQGPEFLTYFQNEAQLDKSGLPSDRFFAERPEGSVSTLKIQRTQQEDSAVYLCASSFYGTSGRTGELFFGEGSRLTVL.

V and J are TRBV10-1 and TRBJ2-1; possible D gene TRBD2, 6 bases. CDR1 and CDR2 (germline): WNHNN, SYGVQD (reference sequence). This CDR3 has 15 amino acids. V dropped 2 bases and J dropped 0 bases, with 8 bases sitting between them. In nucleotides, the CDR3 is TGCGCCAGCAGTGAGGGTAGCGGCTCCTACAATGAGCAGTTCTTC. This encodes CASSEGSGSYNEQFF.

The CDR3: CATSSPDRVTNEKLFF. In DNA, the CDR3 is TGTGCCACCAGCAGCCCAGACAGGGTAACTAATGAAAAACTGTTTTTT. V usage is TRBV15 and J usage is TRBJ1-4; TRBD1 aligns across 7 bases. J gave up 1 base and V 3 bases, and 5 bases lay outside the gene matches. From germline, CDR1 is LNHNV and CDR2 YYDKDF (reference sequence). This CDR3 spans 16 amino acids.

This clone has just one count. This chain links TRBV7-2 with TRBJ2-7; no firm D call. CDR1 and CDR2 (germline): SGHTA, FQGNSA. The CDR3 totals 13 residues. The ends were cut back, 1 base at V and 3 bases at J, with 7 bases in the middle. DNA of the CDR3: TGTGCCAGCAGCTTAGGGCCAGTCTACGAGCAGTACTTC. Translating gives CASSLGPVYEQYF.

The chain has TRBV7-3 and TRBJ2-3; no clear D. V was shortened by 3 bases and J by 0 bases, with 10 bases between the two germline ends. The germline gives CDR1 SGHTA, CDR2 FQGTGA. The CDR3 is 15 residues long. The CDR3: CASSLVGASTDTQYF. The CDR3 region has the DNA TGTGCCAGCAGCTTGGTGGGTGCTAGCACAGATACGCAGTATTTT.

This rearrangement joins TRBV7-9 to TRBJ1-2; D ambiguous. With 0 bases removed from V and 2 bases from J, the gap between germline ends came to 7 bases. This CDR3 spans 14 amino acids. The germline V gene encodes CDR1 SEHNR and CDR2 FQNEAQ (reference sequence). This CDR3 is CASSLAVNNYGYTF. CDR3 nucleotides: TGTGCCAGCAGCTTAGCTGTGAACAACTATGGCTACACCTTC.

V and J are TRBV18 and TRBJ2-2; D is perhaps TRBD2 (5 bases). Germline CDR1 is KGHSH and CDR2 is LQKENI. The CDR3 loop spans 18 amino acids. With 0 bases removed from V and 1 base from J, the gap between germline ends came to 15 bases. The CDR3 bases are TGTGCCAGCTCACCACCCAGACCGATGGCGGGGAACACCGGGGAGCTGTTTTTT. Residues: CASSPPRPMAGNTGELFF.

The chain recombines TRBV28 with TRBJ2-3, with D perhaps TRBD1 (7 bases). Germline V lookup: CDR1 MDHEN, CDR2 SYDVKM. Deletions cut 3 bases from V and 2 bases from J, with 15 bases between. The CDR3 length is 16 residues. The CDR3 protein is CASSFLQGGPTDTQYF. The DNA of the CDR3 is TGTGCCAGCAGTTTCTTGCAGGGGGGTCCCACAGATACGCAGTATTTT.

The chain couples TRBV7-2 to TRBJ2-7; the D is unclear. This CDR3 has 12 residues. The V and J ends lost 3 bases and 6 bases respectively, with 9 bases between them. CDR1 SGHTA and CDR2 FQGNSA come from the germline V gene. CDR3 DNA sequence: TGTGCCAGCAGCTTGGCTTCGTCCGAGCAGTACTTC. Amino acid sequence: CASSLASSEQYF. Full variable domain (rest looked up from reference TRBV7-2 and TRBJ2-7): GAGVSQSPSNKVTEKGKDVELRCDPISGHTALYWYRQSLGQGLEFLIYFQGNSAPDKSGLPSDRFSAERTGGSVSTLTIQRTQQEDSAVYLCASSLASSEQYFGPGTRLTVT.

The chain is built from TRBV28 and TRBJ1-2; D is undetermined. Germline V gives CDR1 MDHEN, CDR2 SYDVKM. There are 13 residues in the CDR3. Deletions cut 4 bases from V and 7 bases from J, with 13 bases between. The CDR3 is CASSWTADFGYTF. The CDR3 DNA reads as TGTGCCAGCAGTTGGACCGCGGATTTTGGCTACACCTTC.

The chain joins TRBV18 to TRBJ1-4; D is possibly TRBD1 (5 bases). Germline V gene sequence: CDR1 KGHSH, CDR2 LQKENI. V lost 3 bases and J lost 5, with 16 bases in between. CDR3 length: 16 amino acids. CDR3 amino acids: CASSPWTRDGNEKLFF. The CDR3 DNA sequence: TGTGCCAGCTCACCCTGGACCCGGGACGGAAATGAAAAACTGTTTTTT.

The chain carries TRBV9 and TRBJ1-1; D is unclear. Germline loops: CDR1 SGDLS, CDR2 YYNGEE. V dropped 2 bases and J dropped 4 bases, with 18 bases sitting between them. CDR3 length equals 16 residues. This CDR3 reads CASSVRLTTAGTEAFF. The CDR3 DNA reads as TGTGCCAGCAGCGTCCGCCTGACGACGGCGGGCACTGAAGCTTTCTTT.

The rearrangement uses TRBV2 and TRBJ2-5, with 7 bases identical to TRBD1. Germline lookup yields CDR1 SNHLY and CDR2 FYNNEI. The V segment lost 6 bases and the J segment 5 bases; nucleotides outside the gene matches: 9. The CDR3 spans 14 residues. The CDR3 reads CASSREEGAETQYF. In nucleotides, the CDR3 is TGTGCCAGCAGCCGGGAAGAGGGGGCGGAGACCCAGTACTTC.

For this clone: Other nucleotide sequences in the sample specify the same CDR3. V gene TRBV9 combines with J gene TRBJ2-3; D is perhaps TRBD2 (6 bases). The germline gives CDR1 SGDLS, CDR2 YYNGEE. This CDR3 is built from 15 residues. The V and J ends lost 0 bases and 0 bases respectively, with 8 bases between them. CDR3 sequence (DNA): TGTGCCAGCAGCGTAGGGCGGGATAGCACAGATACGCAGTATTTT. The encoded protein is CASSVGRDSTDTQYF.

The chain joins TRBV5-1 to TRBJ2-3, with no clear D. Trimming shortened V by 0 bases and J by 6 bases, and 14 bases separated the two germline ends. The CDR3 has 15 amino acids. Looked up from germline, CDR1 is SGHRS and CDR2 is YFSETQ. CDR3 in DNA: TGCGCCAGCAGCTTGGAGAGGCGGATGTGGGATACGCAGTATTTT. It codes for CASSLERRMWDTQYF.

This rearrangement joins TRBV9 to TRBJ2-7; TRBD1 aligns across 7 bases. J gave up 1 base and V 7 bases, and 8 bases lay outside the gene matches. The CDR3 has 14 residues. Looked up from germline, CDR1 is SGDLS and CDR2 is YYNGEE. The CDR3 loop is CASYRGGDSYEQYF. The CDR3 DNA is TGTGCCAGCTACCGAGGGGGCGATTCCTACGAGCAGTACTTC.

V is TRBV7-9 and J is TRBJ2-1; 9 nucleotides match TRBD2. The length of the CDR3 is 19 residues. Germline V gene data show CDR1 as SEHNR and CDR2 as FQNEAQ (reference sequence). The V gene end was trimmed by 2 bases and the J gene end by 0 bases; junction bases not matched to a gene: 11. CDR3 in amino acids: CASSLFLGTSFFSYNEQFF. The CDR3 DNA follows: TGTGCCAGCAGCTTATTTCTTGGGACTAGCTTTTTCTCCTACAATGAGCAGTTCTTC.

There are many counts of this clone. The CDR3 DNA sequence: TGTGCCAGCAGTGCCGAGGGGCGATACGGCTACACCTTC. Translating gives CASSAEGRYGYTF. The gene calls are TRBV6-1 and TRBJ1-2; weak D call: TRBD1 (5 bases). CDR3 size: 13 residues. Per germline, CDR1 MNHNS and CDR2 SASEGT. Trimming left V 4 bases short and J 8 bases short, with 14 bases between.

The chain is built from TRBV30 and TRBJ2-7; 9 bases agree with TRBD1. V gave up 5 bases and J gave up 3 bases; unmatched junction bases: 2. This CDR3 region has 12 residues. CDR1 is GTSNPN and CDR2 is SVGIG in the germline V gene (reference sequence). CDR3 coding DNA: TGTGCCTGGCGACAGGGGGACTACGAGCAGTACTTC. Protein sequence: CAWRQGDYEQYF.

This clone was recorded only once. V gene TRBV27 combines with J gene TRBJ2-1; 7 bases align to TRBD1. The CDR3 totals 15 residues. V lost 4 bases to trimming and J lost 3 bases; unmatched junction nucleotides: 6. Germline CDR1 is MNHEY and CDR2 is SMNVEV (reference sequence). The CDR3 bases are TGTGCCAGCAGTTCGGGACAGTACAGCTACAATGAGCAGTTCTTC. Its protein product is CASSSGQYSYNEQFF.

The genes are TRBV28 and TRBJ2-7, with D possibly matching TRBD1 (5 bases). Germline V gene lookup returns CDR1 MDHEN and CDR2 SYDVKM. This CDR3 is built from 14 residues. The V and J ends lost 6 bases and 2 bases respectively, with 14 bases between them. The CDR3: CASRLVAGTYEQYF. CDR3 DNA sequence: TGTGCCAGCAGACTGGTGGCAGGGACCTACGAGCAGTACTTC.